Shown below are 17 T cell receptor beta chains from a single sample sequenced in a study of human T cells and chemical hapten exposure (dated by TCRdb to the early 2020s). To prepare the library, RACE was applied. Sequencing was carried out with a NextSeq 500. TCRdb reprocessing: public reads trimmed at Q25 with fastp, clones called with MiXCR, in-frame beta chains kept. Every entry covers one CDR3 protein and lists the most common genes and DNA from its rows. The sample table shows about 110,000 distinct CDR3 sequences, and about a tenth are seen once. The top ten hold around 3.1% of the sample. What this sample's time point label stands for: patch test 2, 6 weeks after DPC sensitization. In light of the paper, this sample's treatment or condition label describes: therapeutic diphenylcyclopropenone sensitization with weekly scalp DPC. Sample: whole blood, taken in connection with sensitization to the hapten diphenylcyclopropenone (DPC). The origin of the receptors is a woman aged 40 to 50 with alopecia areata. Some clones in this sample may be carry-over from other donors' samples.

The chain carries TRBV7-6 and TRBJ2-5; 9 bases align to TRBD2. CDR1 SGHVS and CDR2 FNYEAQ come from the germline V gene. The CDR3 sequence is 14 residues long. J was trimmed by 2 bases and V by 6 bases; bases with no gene match: 4. CDR3 DNA sequence: TGTGCCAGCAGTCGGCGGGGGGGTCAAGAGACCCAGTACTTC. Translated: CASSRRGGQETQYF.

The sample holds a few counts of this clonotype. The gene calls are TRBV28 and TRBJ2-7; D could derive from TRBD1 or TRBD2 (7 bases each). Germline-derived CDR1 and CDR2 are MDHEN and SYDVKM. The V and J ends lost 6 bases and 3 bases respectively, with 15 bases between them. This CDR3 has 14 amino acids. CDR3 coding DNA: TGTGCCAGCAGACCGACAGGGACTAACTACGAGCAGTACTTC. Amino acids: CASRPTGTNYEQYF.

This clonotype has a count of ten or more. V usage is TRBV7-3 and J usage is TRBJ1-1; no firm D call. CDR1 SGHTA and CDR2 FQGTGA come from the germline V gene. V dropped 1 base and J dropped 3 bases, with 6 bases sitting between them. This CDR3 comprises 13 residues. DNA for the CDR3: TGTGCCAGCAGCTTAAGAGGCTACACTGAAGCTTTCTTT. It codes for CASSLRGYTEAFF.

The rearrangement joins TRBV3-1 to TRBJ2-2; 7 bases agree with TRBD1. Per the germline V gene, CDR1 is LGHDT and CDR2 is YNNKEL (reference sequence). The CDR3 loop spans 16 amino acids. With V trimmed by 1 base and J by 3 bases, 5 bases remained unmatched. The CDR3 region is CASSQVPGQYTGELFF. DNA for the CDR3: TGTGCCAGCAGCCAAGTCCCGGGACAGTACACCGGGGAGCTGTTTTTT.

The chain carries TRBV27 and TRBJ1-1; TRBD1 aligns across 9 bases. V shed 5 bases and J 5 bases; nucleotides not matched to a gene: 24. The CDR3 is made up of 20 amino acids. Germline V CDR1 and CDR2: MNHEY, SMNVEV (reference sequence). CDR3 DNA sequence: TGTGCCAGCAGTCCGGGAGCCACCCGGGACAGGGTGGGGGGACGGACTGAAGCTTTCTTT. It encodes CASSPGATRDRVGGRTEAFF.

At least ten counts were recorded for this clonotype. The chain recombines TRBV28 with TRBJ2-1; D is perhaps TRBD1 (6 bases). The CDR3 is 15 amino acids. Germline V gene lookup returns CDR1 MDHEN and CDR2 SYDVKM. V was shortened by 8 bases and J by 0 bases, with 14 bases between the two germline ends. As DNA, the CDR3 is TGTGCCAGCCAGACAGGTGTCAGCTCCTACAATGAGCAGTTCTTC. Amino acids: CASQTGVSSYNEQFF.

V and J are TRBV27 and TRBJ1-5; TRBD1 agrees at 7 bases. The CDR3 spans 17 residues. V shed 4 bases, J shed 1 base, and the junction held 10 bases outside the gene matches. Germline values: CDR1 MNHEY, CDR2 SMNVEV (reference sequence). The CDR3 sequence is CASSSVSGQLSNQPQHF. The CDR3, as DNA: TGTGCCAGCAGTTCTGTGTCGGGACAGTTAAGCAATCAGCCCCAGCATTTT.

This clonotype has at least ten counts. CDR3 nucleotides: TGTGCCAGCAATCAGGTACCGAACACTGAAGCTTTCTTT. Translating gives CASNQVPNTEAFF. The chain carries TRBV2 and TRBJ1-1, with no clear D. The V gene lost 7 bases and the J gene lost 1 base, with 10 bases spanning the gap. Germline-derived CDR1 and CDR2 are SNHLY and FYNNEI. The CDR3 is made up of 13 amino acids.

This clonotype was counted at least ten times. V usage is TRBV7-9 and J usage is TRBJ2-5, with no clear D. The CDR3 runs to 13 residues. Between the trimmed V and J ends, which lost 2 bases and 5 bases, there was a span of 9 bases. Germline V gene sequence: CDR1 SEHNR, CDR2 FQNEAQ (reference sequence). The CDR3 DNA reads as TGTGCCAGCAGCTTACCGGCGTCCGAGACCCAGTACTTC. Its translation: CASSLPASETQYF.

This clonotype was seen ten or more times. This sequence joins TRBV4-1 and TRBJ2-7; D gene unclear. Germline CDR1 and CDR2: MGHRA and YSYEKL. Trimming cost V 5 bases and J 3 bases, with 11 bases left between them. The CDR3 totals 13 residues. The CDR3 loop is CASSLAANYEQYF. CDR3 in DNA: TGCGCCAGCAGCTTAGCAGCCAACTACGAGCAGTACTTC.

This clonotype was seen ten or more times. This rearrangement joins TRBV6-6 to TRBJ1-1; D is possibly TRBD1 (5 bases). This CDR3 is 15 amino acids long. The V end lost 6 bases, the J end lost 0 bases, and 14 bases lay between the germline ends. CDR1 and CDR2 (germline): MNHNY, SVGAGI (reference sequence). The CDR3 reads CASRPYRSLNTEAFF. Written as DNA, the CDR3 is TGTGCCAGCAGGCCGTACAGGAGTTTGAACACTGAAGCTTTCTTT.

Worth noting for this clonotype: A much larger clone lies one base from this, so it may be a read error. This chain uses TRBV10-1 with TRBJ1-4; a weak D match, TRBD1 (6 bases). Germline lookup yields CDR1 WNHNN and CDR2 SYGVQD (reference sequence). The CDR3 has 12 residues. The CDR3 protein is CASYRVGEKLSF. CDR3 nucleotides: TGCGCCAGCTACAGGGTCGGCGAAAAACTGTCTTTT.

This clonotype was seen ten or more times. The chain recombines TRBV11-2 with TRBJ2-7, with 9 bases aligning to TRBD1. The germline V gene has CDR1 SGHAT and CDR2 FQNNGV. CDR3 size: 13 residues. V dropped 7 bases and J dropped 5; count of bases not matched to a gene: 6. The CDR3 here is CASTRDRAHEQYF. The CDR3, as DNA: TGTGCCAGCACAAGGGACAGGGCCCACGAGCAGTACTTC.

This clonotype was counted between two and nine times. The CDR3 DNA reads as TGCGCCAGCAGCCCGTCGAGACAGGGGGGGAATGAAAAACTGTTTTTT. Amino acids: CASSPSRQGGNEKLFF. The rearrangement links TRBV5-1 to TRBJ1-4, with 9 bases identical to TRBD1. The CDR3 is made up of 16 amino acids. The ends lost 4 bases at V and 5 bases at J; junction bases unmatched: 9. Germline V gene sequence: CDR1 SGHRS, CDR2 YFSETQ.

V is TRBV28 and J is TRBJ2-3; tentatively, D is TRBD2 (5 bases). V gave up 1 base and J gave up 14 bases, with 19 bases separating them. Germline CDR1 reads MDHEN; CDR2 reads SYDVKM. This CDR3 is built from 14 residues. The CDR3 reads CASSLSKRLLPPYF. The CDR3, as DNA: TGTGCCAGCAGTTTATCCAAGCGACTACTCCCCCCGTATTTT. Full variable domain (outside the CDR3, taken from reference TRBV28 and TRBJ2-3): DVKVTQSSRYLVKRTGEKVFLECVQDMDHENMFWYRQDPGLGLRLIYFSYDVKMKEKGDIPEGYSVSREKKERFSLILESASTNQTSMYLCASSLSKRLLPPYFGPGTRLTVL.

This clonotype was picked up a small number of times. The chain joins TRBV7-2 to TRBJ2-5, with D possibly being TRBD1 or TRBD2 (5 bases each). This CDR3 region has 14 residues. The V end was cut by 5 bases, the J end by 6 bases, with 16 bases between. Germline V lookup: CDR1 SGHTA, CDR2 FQGNSA. The chain's CDR3 is CASSQNEGKQTQYF. The CDR3, as DNA: TGTGCCAGCAGCCAGAATGAGGGGAAACAGACCCAGTACTTC.

For the CDR3, the DNA is TGCAGTGCTTTCAGGACGGATTCGAGCTCCTACGAGCAGTACTTC. Translated: CSAFRTDSSSYEQYF. This chain connects TRBV20-1 to TRBJ2-7; D gene ambiguous. Germline V gives CDR1 DFQATT, CDR2 SNEGSKA (reference sequence). The germline V and J ends were trimmed by 5 bases and 0 bases, with 17 bases remaining between them. This CDR3 is built from 15 residues.